This TCR beta chain comes out of a study of blood T cell repertoires in COVID-19. Study information: Some COVID-19 samples were acute and others convalescent; all came from the United States, Italy and Spain. The cDNA or gDNA used as material had been derived from T cells, B-cell-depleted T cells, or PBMCs.

This clone showed up just once. Method: immunoSEQ multiplex PCR; TCRdb's copy keeps in-frame clones and lacks some. The repertoire includes a few hundred thousand clones, around 90% of them detected once, and approximately 18% sits in the top ten. Participants were aged about 18 to 89 years from roughly 25 US areas. Recovery among Cohort 3 donors was established by two negative PCRs, clearance, or symptom resolution. This receptor was identified in a woman aged 30 to 39 who had recovered from COVID-19. Sequenced sample: PBMCs or T cells enriched from blood (not recorded which).

The CDR3 DNA is TGTGCCAGCAGCCAAGATACCAGTTCCCGGGGAACTGAAGCTTTCTTT. It specifies CASSQDTSSRGTEAFF. This chain links TRBV3-1 (or the pseudogene TRBV3-2) with TRBJ1-1, with D unclear. V lost 0 bases and J 5 bases, leaving 16 bases between the germline ends. The germline V gene has CDR1 LGHDT and CDR2 YNNKEL (reference sequence). This CDR3 has 16 residues.